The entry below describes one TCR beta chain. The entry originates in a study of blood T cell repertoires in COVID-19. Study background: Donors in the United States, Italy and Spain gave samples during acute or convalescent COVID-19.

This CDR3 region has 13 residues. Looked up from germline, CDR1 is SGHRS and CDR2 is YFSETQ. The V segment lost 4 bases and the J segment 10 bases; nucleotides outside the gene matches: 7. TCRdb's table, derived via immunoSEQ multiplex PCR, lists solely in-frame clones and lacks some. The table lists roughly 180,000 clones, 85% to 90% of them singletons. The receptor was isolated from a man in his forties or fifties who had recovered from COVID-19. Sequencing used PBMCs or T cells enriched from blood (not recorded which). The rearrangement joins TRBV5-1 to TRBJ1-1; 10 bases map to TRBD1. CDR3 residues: CASSVGTGVSAFF. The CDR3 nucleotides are TGCGCCAGCAGCGTCGGGACAGGGGTTTCAGCTTTCTTT.